Shown below are 18 T cell receptor beta chains from a single sample sequenced in a study of blood T cell repertoires in COVID-19 (dated by TCRdb to 2020 to 2022). The library was made by the immunoSEQ multiplex PCR assay. Not all clones reach the TCRdb copy of this immuneACCESS table, which keeps in-frame sequences only. Checked studies attribute under half of the gap to unresolved V genes and leave the rest unexplained. Counted in this sample were 180,000 or so clones; around 91% of them appeared once. The ten largest clones add up to 0.62% of the sample. Sequenced sample: peripheral blood. The source of these receptors is a man aged 45 to 65 with acute or convalescent COVID-19.

CDR3: CASGPTHFNQGPSTDTQYF. CDR3 DNA sequence: TGTGCTAGTGGTCCGACCCATTTCAATCAGGGGCCCAGCACAGATACGCAGTATTTT. The chain links TRBV12-5 to TRBJ2-3; D perhaps matches TRBD1 (6 bases). Germline V gene data show CDR1 as LGHNT and CDR2 as FRNRAP. V was pared by 5 bases and J by 0 bases, with 24 bases between. The CDR3 spans 19 residues.

V is TRBV7-2 and J is TRBJ1-6, with TRBD1 identical over 8 bases. V trimming: 5 bases; J trimming: 0 bases; junction bases outside the gene matches: 9. CDR1 and CDR2 (germline): SGHTA, FQGNSA. CDR3 length equals 18 residues. This CDR3 is CASSLDRGYSSYNSPLHF. The CDR3 coding sequence is TGTGCCAGCAGCCTAGACAGGGGCTATAGCTCCTATAATTCACCCCTCCACTTT.

The chain couples TRBV9 to TRBJ2-1; TRBD2 agrees at 9 bases. Germline trimming cut 0 bases from V and 0 bases from J; bases unmatched to any gene: 10. Germline CDR1 and CDR2: SGDLS and YYNGEE. The CDR3 has 19 amino acids. The CDR3 reads CASSVGSQAGGLSYNEQFF. CDR3 DNA sequence: TGTGCCAGCAGCGTAGGGAGTCAAGCGGGGGGACTCTCCTACAATGAGCAGTTCTTC.

The chain carries TRBV4-1 and TRBJ2-5; TRBD1 is a possible D gene (6 bases). V shed 4 bases and J shed 1 base, with 16 bases lying between them. The CDR3 extends over 16 amino acids. Per germline, CDR1 MGHRA and CDR2 YSYEKL. Here the CDR3 reads CASSRDATGPQETQYF. The CDR3 DNA sequence: TGCGCCAGCAGCCGAGACGCGACAGGACCCCAAGAGACCCAGTACTTC.

The rearrangement uses TRBV5-1 and TRBJ2-2; 8 positions match TRBD2. Losses at the gene ends were 4 bases for V and 4 bases for J; bases not matched to a gene: 12. The CDR3 contains 17 residues. Per the germline V gene, CDR1 is SGHRS and CDR2 is YFSETQ. The chain's CDR3 is CASSRTGTSTTTGELFF. Here the CDR3 DNA reads TGCGCCAGCAGCAGGACCGGGACTAGTACTACCACCGGGGAGCTGTTTTTT.

The chain links TRBV5-1 to TRBJ2-1; 7 bases line up with TRBD2. Germline CDR1 SGHRS, CDR2 YFSETQ. The CDR3 consists of 15 residues. The V and J ends lost 1 base and 1 base, in that order; junction bases with no gene match: 2. The DNA for the CDR3 is TGCGCCAGCAGCTTGAGTAGCGGGTCCTACAATGAGCAGTTCTTC. It codes for CASSLSSGSYNEQFF.

This clone has a single count. The chain combines TRBV5-1 with TRBJ2-5; no definite D call. V lost 5 bases and J lost 0, with 5 bases in between. There are 12 residues in the CDR3. Germline CDR1 SGHRS, CDR2 YFSETQ. The CDR3 bases are TGCGCCAGCAGGCAGAACCAAGAGACCCAGTACTTC. Translating it yields CASRQNQETQYF.

This chain links TRBV7-3 with TRBJ2-5; 10 nucleotides agree with TRBD1. V lost 5 bases, J lost 3 bases, and 3 bases stayed unmatched. Germline values: CDR1 SGHTA, CDR2 FQGTGA. The CDR3 totals 14 residues. The CDR3 is CASSPGTGEETQYF. The CDR3 DNA reads as TGTGCCAGCAGCCCCGGGACAGGGGAAGAGACCCAGTACTTC.

This chain joins TRBV27 and TRBJ2-7, with 7 bases matching TRBD2. Germline CDR1 MNHEY, CDR2 SMNVEV (reference sequence). After removal of 5 bases from V and 3 bases from J, the junction contained 7 bases not matched to a gene. The CDR3 contains 14 residues. The CDR3 DNA sequence: TGTGCCAGCAGTACAACAGCGGGGAGCTACGAGCAGTACTTC. Protein product: CASSTTAGSYEQYF.

The chain joins TRBV3-1 (or the pseudogene TRBV3-2) to TRBJ2-2; weak D call: TRBD2 (6 bases). Trimming took off 7 bases at V and 7 bases at J, with 22 bases between the two ends. Per the germline V gene, CDR1 is LGHDT and CDR2 is YNNKEL (reference sequence). CDR3 length: 16 amino acids. This CDR3 reads CASTRRGTASGGELFF. The CDR3 DNA follows: TGTGCCAGCACCCGTCGGGGGACCGCGAGTGGCGGGGAGCTGTTTTTT.

This chain connects TRBV5-6 to TRBJ1-3; D is possibly TRBD1 (6 bases). V lost 3 bases to trimming and J lost 1 base, with 14 bases between them. From germline, CDR1 is SGHDT and CDR2 YYEEEE. CDR3 length: 16 residues. This chain's CDR3 is CASSSFPGTSGNTIYF. The CDR3 bases are TGTGCCAGCAGCTCTTTCCCCGGGACATCTGGAAACACCATATATTTT.

The V and J genes are TRBV29-1 and TRBJ2-5, with 8 bases that match TRBD1. This CDR3 has 15 residues. V was pared by 4 bases and J by 4 bases, with 11 bases of the junction left unmatched. CDR1 is SQVTM and CDR2 is ANQGSEA in the germline V gene. CDR3 DNA sequence: TGCAGCGTTGCCCCGAGACAGGGGAAGGGAGAGACCCAGTACTTC. Its translation: CSVAPRQGKGETQYF.

The CDR3 loop is CAGGGDTGELFF. The CDR3 DNA reads as TGTGCCGGGGGGGGAGACACCGGGGAGCTGTTTTTT. This chain links TRBV12-3 or TRBV12-4 with TRBJ2-2; 7 positions match TRBD2. V lost 11 bases to trimming and J lost 3 bases; unmatched junction nucleotides: 3. The CDR3 has 12 residues.

This chain connects TRBV5-1 to TRBJ2-2; D is unresolved. The V gene's germline CDR1 is SGHRS and CDR2 YFSETQ. The CDR3 is 14 residues long. The ends were cut back, 4 bases at V and 2 bases at J, with 9 bases in the middle. The CDR3 DNA reads TGCGCCAGCAGCCATAGTAAAAACACCGGGGAGCTGTTTTTT. Protein sequence: CASSHSKNTGELFF.

This clone appeared a few times. J is TRBJ1-6 and V is TRBV20-1, with D perhaps matching TRBD1 (5 bases). V lost 3 bases to trimming and J lost 4 bases, with 10 bases between them. CDR3 length: 14 amino acids. From germline, CDR1 is DFQATT and CDR2 SNEGSKA (reference sequence). CDR3 DNA sequence: TGCAGTGCTAGTTCACAGGCGTATAATTCACCCCTCCACTTT. Encoded protein: CSASSQAYNSPLHF.

V is TRBV27 and J is TRBJ1-1, with 8 nucleotides matching TRBD1. Per germline, CDR1 MNHEY and CDR2 SMNVEV (reference sequence). V dropped 4 bases and J dropped 2; count of bases not matched to a gene: 6. CDR3 length: 15 amino acids. This chain's CDR3 is CASSSPGGANTEAFF. The DNA of the CDR3 is TGTGCCAGCAGTTCACCAGGGGGCGCAAACACTGAAGCTTTCTTT.

The gene calls are TRBV7-2 and TRBJ2-1, with D unresolved. Trimming shortened V by 8 bases and J by 4 bases, and 12 bases separated the two germline ends. The CDR3 has 13 amino acids. Germline-derived CDR1 and CDR2 are SGHTA and FQGNSA. CDR3 protein: CASSGTSYNEQFF. DNA for the CDR3: TGTGCCAGCTCCGGTACGTCTTACAATGAGCAGTTCTTC.

This chain joins TRBV5-1 and TRBJ1-4, with 7 bases aligning to TRBD1. J gave up 6 bases and V 4 bases, and 6 bases lay outside the gene matches. Germline CDR1 reads SGHRS; CDR2 reads YFSETQ. This CDR3 spans 14 amino acids. The CDR3, as DNA: TGCGCCAGCAGCGACGGGACAGCTCATGAAAAACTGTTTTTT. Residues: CASSDGTAHEKLFF. The whole variable domain, remainder taken from reference TRBV5-1 and TRBJ1-4, is KAGVTQTPRYLIKTRGQQVTLSCSPISGHRSVSWYQQTPGQGLQFLFEYFSETQRNKGNFPGRFSGRQFSNSRSEMNVSTLELGDSALYLCASSDGTAHEKLFFGSGTQLSVL.